These 19 T cell receptor beta chains were all obtained from the same sample, sequenced in a study of blood T cell repertoires in COVID-19. This table comes from immunoSEQ multiplex PCR, and its TCRdb copy is limited to in-frame clones, with some not included. The data show just over 300,000 clones, with about nine tenths seen just once and about 9.5% held by the top ten. The sequenced sample was PBMCs or T cells enriched from blood (not recorded which). These receptors were obtained from a woman aged 40 to 49 who had recovered from COVID-19.

As concerns this clone: Sequence at one end of the junction differs from germline and may be a read error. V is TRBV6-2 or TRBV6-3 and J is TRBJ2-7, with 10 bases lining up with TRBD1. Germline V gives CDR1 MNHEY, CDR2 SVGEGT. The CDR3 has 13 amino acids. The CDR3 reads CASSFFPGTGAHF. Here the CDR3 DNA reads TGTGCCAGCAGTTTTTTCCCCGGGACAGGGGCCCACTTC.

The rearrangement joins TRBV19 to TRBJ1-1; 9 bases are shared with TRBD1. Trimming removed 4 bases from V and 4 bases from J; junction bases left unmatched: 4. Germline V gene sequence: CDR1 LNHDA, CDR2 SQIVND (reference sequence). The CDR3 runs to 14 residues. CDR3: CASSRDRDLTEAFF. The CDR3 bases are TGTGCCAGTAGTAGGGACAGGGACCTCACTGAAGCTTTCTTT.

J is TRBJ2-5 and V is TRBV12-5, with 12 bases fitting TRBD2. The trim removed 4 bases at V and 12 bases at J, leaving 6 bases unmatched. The CDR3 contains 13 residues. Germline loops: CDR1 LGHNT, CDR2 FRNRAP. The CDR3 region is CASGSSLAGGKYF. CDR3 coding DNA: TGTGCTAGTGGTTCCTCTCTAGCGGGGGGGAAGTACTTC.

This clone was counted a single time. The V and J genes are TRBV10-3 and TRBJ2-7; D might be TRBD2 (6 bases). V was clipped by 10 bases and J by 7 bases, with 14 bases between them. Germline V gene sequence: CDR1 ENHRY, CDR2 SYGVKD. This CDR3 spans 11 amino acids. CDR3 coding DNA: TGTGCCAGTTCGGAGGGGCGTGAGCAGTACTTC. The encoded protein is CASSEGREQYF.

This chain uses TRBV7-6 with TRBJ2-1; D is perhaps TRBD1 (6 bases). The CDR3 spans 14 residues. Per germline, CDR1 SGHVS and CDR2 FNYEAQ. V was pared by 3 bases and J by 12 bases, with 18 bases between. CDR3 in amino acids: CASSLFTTGSWQFF. The CDR3 DNA follows: TGTGCCAGCAGCTTGTTTACTACAGGGTCTTGGCAGTTCTTC.

The chain joins TRBV19 to TRBJ2-4; 8 bases are shared with TRBD2. This CDR3 contains 14 residues. The germline gives CDR1 LNHDA, CDR2 SQIVND (reference sequence). J was trimmed by 6 bases and V by 7 bases; bases with no gene match: 8. In nucleotides, the CDR3 is TGTGCCAGTACCCCATTCGGGGGGGGAAACATTCAGTACTTC. As protein: CASTPFGGGNIQYF. Full variable domain (missing parts from reference TRBV19 and TRBJ2-4): DGGITQSPKYLFRKEGQNVTLSCEQNLNHDAMYWYRQDPGQGLRLIYYSQIVNDFQKGDIAEGYSVSREKKESFPLTVTSAQKNPTAFYLCASTPFGGGNIQYFGAGTRLSVL.

The chain uses TRBV3-1 (or the pseudogene TRBV3-2) and TRBJ2-5; 11 bases match TRBD2. The J segment lost 5 bases and the V segment lost 3 bases, leaving 8 bases of the junction unmatched. The length of the CDR3 is 16 residues. CDR1 and CDR2 from the germline V gene are LGHDT and YNNKEL (reference sequence). This CDR3 reads CASSHRSGGAHETQYF. The CDR3, as DNA: TGTGCCAGCAGCCATCGTAGCGGGGGGGCCCATGAGACCCAGTACTTC.

V gene TRBV6-2 or TRBV6-3 combines with J gene TRBJ2-3; 9 positions agree with TRBD1. CDR1 and CDR2 (germline): MNHEY, SVGEGT. Unmatched junction bases numbered 9, after V lost 5 bases and J lost 6 bases. The CDR3 has 15 amino acids. In DNA, the CDR3 is TGTGCCAGCAGTGGCCGGGACAGGGTTTGGGATACGCAGTATTTT. This sequence encodes CASSGRDRVWDTQYF.

V gene TRBV4-3 combines with J gene TRBJ2-3, with 8 bases fitting TRBD1. CDR1 and CDR2 from the germline V gene are LGHNA and YSLEER. V shed 0 bases and J 1 base; nucleotides not matched to a gene: 6. The CDR3 totals 17 residues. Here the CDR3 reads CASSQETGVRGTDTQYF. The CDR3 DNA reads TGCGCCAGCAGCCAAGAGACAGGGGTTAGGGGCACAGATACGCAGTATTTT.

The chain employs TRBV7-6 and TRBJ2-1; the D gene is possibly TRBD1 (5 bases). Trimming stripped 1 base from V and 2 bases from J, with 9 bases between. The CDR3 extends over 15 amino acids. CDR1 is SGHVS and CDR2 is FNYEAQ in the germline V gene. The DNA of the CDR3 is TGTGCCAGCAGCTTAGAGGGGTCCCCCTACAATGAGCAGTTCTTC. It yields the protein CASSLEGSPYNEQFF.

The chain links TRBV6-1 to TRBJ2-7, with 7 bases matching TRBD2. The trim removed 1 base at V and 5 bases at J, leaving 5 bases unmatched. CDR1 and CDR2 from the germline V gene are MNHNS and SASEGT. The CDR3 is 14 residues long. The CDR3 protein is CASSEGGSGDEQYF. The CDR3, as DNA: TGTGCCAGCAGTGAAGGCGGGAGCGGGGACGAGCAGTACTTC.

The chain joins TRBV30 to TRBJ1-6, with 7 bases identical to TRBD1. This CDR3 has 15 residues. The V and J ends lost 0 bases and 11 bases, in that order; junction bases with no gene match: 10. CDR1 and CDR2 (germline): GTSNPN, SVGIG (reference sequence). Here the CDR3 reads CAWSVRDREGTPLHF. CDR3 coding DNA: TGTGCCTGGAGTGTAAGAGACAGGGAAGGGACACCCCTCCACTTT.

This clone was picked up a small number of times. The CDR3 DNA follows: TGTGCCAGCAGCTTCAGCAGGCGGGAGGGCCAAGGTTTGAATGAGCAGTTCTTC. It translates to CASSFSRREGQGLNEQFF. The gene calls are TRBV7-8 and TRBJ2-1; 9 bases are a match to TRBD2. V lost 3 bases and J lost 7; bases outside the gene matches: 16. The CDR3 runs to 18 residues. CDR1 is SGHVS, CDR2 FQNEAQ, per germline.

The sample holds a few counts of this clone. The chain links TRBV18 to TRBJ1-4; 8 nucleotides agree with TRBD1. The germline V gene has CDR1 KGHSH and CDR2 LQKENI. CDR3 length: 15 amino acids. Trimming removed 3 bases from V and 8 bases from J; junction bases left unmatched: 8. The CDR3 DNA reads as TGTGCCAGCTCACCTACGTGGACAGGGCAGGAAAAACTGTTTTTT. This sequence encodes CASSPTWTGQEKLFF.

The V and J genes are TRBV2 and TRBJ2-2; TRBD1 matches 7 bases. Per the germline V gene, CDR1 is SNHLY and CDR2 is FYNNEI. Losses at the gene ends were 6 bases for V and 3 bases for J; bases not matched to a gene: 7. The CDR3 covers 15 residues. Written as DNA, the CDR3 is TGTGCCAGCAGGTCTACAGGGGCAGACACCGGGGAGCTGTTTTTT. Encoded protein: CASRSTGADTGELFF. The whole variable domain, filled in from reference TRBV2 and TRBJ2-2, reads EPEVTQTPSHQVTQMGQEVILRCVPISNHLYFYWYRQILGQKVEFLVSFYNNEISEKSEIFDDQFSVERPDGSNFTLKIRSTKLEDSAMYFCASRSTGADTGELFFGEGSRLTVL.

The genes are TRBV12-5 and TRBJ1-1; 10 positions agree with TRBD1. V trimming: 6 bases; J trimming: 0 bases; junction bases outside the gene matches: 22. Germline values: CDR1 LGHNT, CDR2 FRNRAP. The CDR3 is 21 amino acids. The CDR3 sequence: CASGEKKEAGTGAVLNTEAFF. The CDR3 DNA sequence: TGTGCTAGTGGCGAAAAAAAAGAAGCAGGGACAGGGGCTGTTCTGAACACTGAAGCTTTCTTT.

CDR3 in amino acids: CASSVATGGGYETQYF. The CDR3 coding sequence is TGTGCCAGCAGCGTAGCTACAGGGGGAGGATATGAGACCCAGTACTTC. This chain joins TRBV9 and TRBJ2-5, with 8 nucleotides matching TRBD1. Per the germline V gene, CDR1 is SGDLS and CDR2 is YYNGEE. The CDR3 contains 16 residues. J was trimmed by 5 bases and V by 0 bases; bases with no gene match: 9.

V gene TRBV5-1 combines with J gene TRBJ2-2; the D gene is possibly TRBD1 (6 bases). V lost 4 bases, J lost 1 base, and 14 bases lay in between. The CDR3 covers 16 residues. Germline lookup yields CDR1 SGHRS and CDR2 YFSETQ. The CDR3 nucleotides read TGCGCCAGCAGCCCCACCGGGACACGGAACACCGGGGAGCTGTTTTTT. Protein sequence: CASSPTGTRNTGELFF.

The V and J genes are TRBV28 and TRBJ2-5, with 13 nucleotides matching TRBD2. Germline V gives CDR1 MDHEN, CDR2 SYDVKM. The V segment lost 6 bases and the J segment 3 bases; nucleotides outside the gene matches: 4. The CDR3 loop spans 15 amino acids. The CDR3 DNA follows: TGTGCCAGCAGCTCCGGACTAGCGGGGGAAGAGACCCAGTACTTC. It yields the protein CASSSGLAGEETQYF.